The 2 T cell receptor beta chains listed next were all sequenced from one sample in a study of cytomegalovirus exposure and HLA in healthy donors. PCR employed 60 Vbeta and 13 Jbeta primers. The protocol was immunoSEQ multiplex PCR, while the TCRdb copy is restricted to in-frame clones and leaves out a portion. The sample consists of 95,000 to 100,000 clones, roughly 80% of them appearing once. The sample was PBMCs. Receptors were obtained from a man aged 55-75 years in good health and CMV-seropositive.

The chain joins TRBV7-2 to TRBJ1-4; 7 bases are a match to TRBD1. Germline V gene sequence: CDR1 SGHTA, CDR2 FQGNSA. The CDR3 spans 14 residues. V lost 5 bases and J lost 5; bases outside the gene matches: 5. CDR3 DNA sequence: TGTGCCAGCAGCCCGCGGACAGGAAATGAAAAACTGTTTTTT. It yields the protein CASSPRTGNEKLFF.

The rearrangement links TRBV5-1 to TRBJ2-5; D is uncertain. The CDR3 is 12 amino acids. CDR1 is SGHRS and CDR2 is YFSETQ in the germline V gene. Trimming cost V 0 bases and J 5 bases, with 5 bases left between them. Written as DNA, the CDR3 is TGCGCCAGCAGCTTGGCCGAGGAGACCCAGTACTTC. Encoded protein: CASSLAEETQYF.